This TCR beta chain originates from a study of cytomegalovirus exposure and HLA in healthy donors. The wider study: Within an early data release were 80 million to 90 million unique TCRs drawn from HLA-typed donors.

This clone was picked up a small number of times. CDR1 is SGHVS, CDR2 FNYEAQ, per germline. V lost 1 base to trimming and J lost 0 bases, with 6 bases between them. The CDR3 runs 15 residues. Primers included in the PCR were 60 Vbeta and 13 Jbeta primers. Clones were read by immunoSEQ multiplex PCR, and TCRdb kept only the in-frame ones, dropping some. The table has under 200,000 clones, 10% to 15% seen once; the top ten hold under 10%. The V call is TRBV7-6, the J call TRBJ1-4; D remains unclear. Sequencing was carried out using PBMCs. The clonotype was recovered from a man aged 45-65 years in good health and CMV-seropositive. CDR3 coding DNA: TGTGCCAGCAGCTTAGGGGCTGCAACTAATGAAAAACTGTTTTTT. This translates into CASSLGAATNEKLFF.